This entry is about one T cell receptor beta chain. TCRdb keeps only in-frame clones here, not all; method: immunoSEQ multiplex PCR. The repertoire holds roughly 2,800 clones, with 88% as singletons. This sample stems from a study of tumor T cells in aggressive B-cell lymphoma. V was cut by 7 bases and J by 2 bases, with 14 bases left in between. The CDR3 is 14 residues long. CDR1 SNHLY and CDR2 FYNNEI come from the germline V gene. The clonotype originates from an adult with diffuse large B cell lymphoma. This chain links TRBV2 with TRBJ1-2; possible D gene TRBD1, 5 bases. Sequencing used tumor tissue. The CDR3 spells CASTPGLFNYGYTF. Here the CDR3 DNA reads TGTGCCAGCACCCCGGGACTGTTCAACTATGGCTACACCTTC.